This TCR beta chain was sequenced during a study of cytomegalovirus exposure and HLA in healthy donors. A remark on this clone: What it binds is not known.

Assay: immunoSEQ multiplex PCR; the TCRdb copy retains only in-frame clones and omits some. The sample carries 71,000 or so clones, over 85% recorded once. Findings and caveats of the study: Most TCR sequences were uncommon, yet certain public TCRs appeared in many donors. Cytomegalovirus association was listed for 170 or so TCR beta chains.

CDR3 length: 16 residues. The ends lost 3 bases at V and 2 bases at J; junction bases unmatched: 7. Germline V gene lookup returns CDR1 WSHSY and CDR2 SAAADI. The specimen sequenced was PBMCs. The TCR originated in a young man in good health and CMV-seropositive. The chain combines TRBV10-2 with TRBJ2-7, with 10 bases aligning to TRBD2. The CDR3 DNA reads TGCGCCAGCAGTGAACGGCACGGACTAGCGGCCTACGAGCAGTACTTC. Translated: CASSERHGLAAYEQYF.